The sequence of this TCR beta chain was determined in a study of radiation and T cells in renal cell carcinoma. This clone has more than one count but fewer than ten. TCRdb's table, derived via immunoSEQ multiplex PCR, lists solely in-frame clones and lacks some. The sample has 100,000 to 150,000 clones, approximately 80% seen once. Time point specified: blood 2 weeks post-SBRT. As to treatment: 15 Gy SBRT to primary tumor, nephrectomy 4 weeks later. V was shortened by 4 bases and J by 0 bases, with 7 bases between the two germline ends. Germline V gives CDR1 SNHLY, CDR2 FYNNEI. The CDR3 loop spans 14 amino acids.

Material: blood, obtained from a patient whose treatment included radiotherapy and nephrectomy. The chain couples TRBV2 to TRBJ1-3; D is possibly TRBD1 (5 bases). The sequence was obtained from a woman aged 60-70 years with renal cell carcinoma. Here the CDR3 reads CASSGQSSGNTIYF. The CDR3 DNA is TGTGCCAGCAGTGGACAGAGCTCTGGAAACACCATATATTTT.